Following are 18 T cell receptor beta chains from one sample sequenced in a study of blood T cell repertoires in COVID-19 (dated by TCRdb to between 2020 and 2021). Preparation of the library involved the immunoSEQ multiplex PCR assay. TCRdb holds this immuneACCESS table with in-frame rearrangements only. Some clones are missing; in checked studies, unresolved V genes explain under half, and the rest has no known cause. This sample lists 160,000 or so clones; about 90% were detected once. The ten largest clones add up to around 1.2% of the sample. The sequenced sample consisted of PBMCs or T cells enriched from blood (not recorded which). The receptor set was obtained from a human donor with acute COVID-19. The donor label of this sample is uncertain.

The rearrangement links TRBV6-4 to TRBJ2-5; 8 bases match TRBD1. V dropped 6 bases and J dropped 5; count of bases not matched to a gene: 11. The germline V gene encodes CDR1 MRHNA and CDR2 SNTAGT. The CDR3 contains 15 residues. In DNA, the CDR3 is TGTGCCAGCAGACGAGTGGACAGGGCTGGGGAGACCCAGTACTTC. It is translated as CASRRVDRAGETQYF.

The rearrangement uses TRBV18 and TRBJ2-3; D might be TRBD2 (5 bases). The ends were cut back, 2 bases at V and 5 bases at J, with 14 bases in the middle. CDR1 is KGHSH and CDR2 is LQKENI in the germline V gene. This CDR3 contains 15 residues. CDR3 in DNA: TGTGCCAGCTCACCAATGACTACCGGCGTAGATACGCAGTATTTT. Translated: CASSPMTTGVDTQYF. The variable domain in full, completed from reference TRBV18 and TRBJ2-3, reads NAGVMQNPRHLVRRRGQEARLRCSPMKGHSHVYWYRQLPEEGLKFMVYLQKENIIDESGMPKERFSAEFPKEGPSILRIQQVVRGDSAAYFCASSPMTTGVDTQYFGPGTRLTVL.

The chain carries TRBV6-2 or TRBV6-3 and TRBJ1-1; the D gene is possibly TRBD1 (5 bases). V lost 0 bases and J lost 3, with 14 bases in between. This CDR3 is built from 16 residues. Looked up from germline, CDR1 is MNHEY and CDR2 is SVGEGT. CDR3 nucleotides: TGTGCCAGCAGTTACTCGTCGGATGGAGGGGACACTGAAGCTTTCTTT. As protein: CASSYSSDGGDTEAFF.

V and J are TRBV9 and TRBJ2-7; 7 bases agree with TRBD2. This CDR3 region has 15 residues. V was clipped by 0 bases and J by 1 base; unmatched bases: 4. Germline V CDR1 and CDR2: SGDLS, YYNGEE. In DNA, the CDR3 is TGTGCCAGCAGCGTAGCTCCCGGGGGGTCCTACGAGCAGTACTTC. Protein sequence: CASSVAPGGSYEQYF.

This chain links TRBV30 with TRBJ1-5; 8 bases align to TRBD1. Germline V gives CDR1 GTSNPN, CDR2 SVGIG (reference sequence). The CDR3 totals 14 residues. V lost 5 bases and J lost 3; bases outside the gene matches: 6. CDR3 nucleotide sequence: TGTGCCTGGTCAGGGGGCGCTGCCAATCAGCCCCAGCATTTT. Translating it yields CAWSGGAANQPQHF.

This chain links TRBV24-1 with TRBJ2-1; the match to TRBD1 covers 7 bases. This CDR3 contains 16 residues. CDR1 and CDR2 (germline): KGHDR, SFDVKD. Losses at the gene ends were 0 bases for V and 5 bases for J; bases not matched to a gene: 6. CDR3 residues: CATSDLSLGQDNEQFF. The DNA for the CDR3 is TGTGCCACCAGTGATTTGAGCCTTGGACAGGACAATGAGCAGTTCTTC.

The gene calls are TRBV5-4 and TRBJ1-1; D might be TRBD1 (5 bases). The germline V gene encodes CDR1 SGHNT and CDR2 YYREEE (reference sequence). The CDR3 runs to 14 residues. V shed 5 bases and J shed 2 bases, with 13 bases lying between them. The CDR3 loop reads CASSIAGVNTEAFF. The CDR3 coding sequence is TGTGCCAGCAGTATAGCGGGGGTCAACACTGAAGCTTTCTTT.

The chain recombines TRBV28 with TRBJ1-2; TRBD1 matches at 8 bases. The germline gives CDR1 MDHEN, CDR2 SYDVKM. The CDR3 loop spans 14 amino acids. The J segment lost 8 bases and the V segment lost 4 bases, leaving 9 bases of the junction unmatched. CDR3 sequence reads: CASSSGQGLEGYTF. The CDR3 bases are TGTGCCAGCAGTTCTGGACAGGGTTTAGAGGGCTACACCTTC.

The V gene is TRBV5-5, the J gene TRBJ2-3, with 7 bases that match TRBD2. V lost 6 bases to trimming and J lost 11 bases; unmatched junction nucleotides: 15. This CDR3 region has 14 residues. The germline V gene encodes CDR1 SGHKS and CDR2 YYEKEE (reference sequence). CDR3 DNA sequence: TGTGCCAGCATGGGGGGAAGCGCCGCGGGAGTGCAGTATTTT. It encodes CASMGGSAAGVQYF.

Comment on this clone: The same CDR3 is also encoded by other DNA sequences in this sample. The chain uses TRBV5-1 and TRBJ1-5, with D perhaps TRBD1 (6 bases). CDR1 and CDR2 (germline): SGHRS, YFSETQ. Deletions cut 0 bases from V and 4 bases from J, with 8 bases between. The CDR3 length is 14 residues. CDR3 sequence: CASSLEGGNQPQHF. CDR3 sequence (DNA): TGCGCCAGCAGCTTGGAAGGGGGAAATCAGCCCCAGCATTTT.

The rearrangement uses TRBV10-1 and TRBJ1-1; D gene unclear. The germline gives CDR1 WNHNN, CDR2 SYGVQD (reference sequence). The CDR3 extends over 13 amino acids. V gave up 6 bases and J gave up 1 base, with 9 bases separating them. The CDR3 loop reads CASSPSGNTEAFF. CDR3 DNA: TGCGCCAGCAGCCCCTCGGGGAACACTGAAGCTTTCTTT.

CDR3 in DNA: TGTGCCAGCATCCAGGGGGCTGGGACTGAAGCTTTCTTT. As protein: CASIQGAGTEAFF. The gene calls are TRBV6-5 and TRBJ1-1, with TRBD1 matching 8 bases. Germline V gene lookup returns CDR1 MNHEY and CDR2 SVGAGI. J was trimmed by 5 bases and V by 7 bases; bases with no gene match: 6. This CDR3 region has 13 residues.

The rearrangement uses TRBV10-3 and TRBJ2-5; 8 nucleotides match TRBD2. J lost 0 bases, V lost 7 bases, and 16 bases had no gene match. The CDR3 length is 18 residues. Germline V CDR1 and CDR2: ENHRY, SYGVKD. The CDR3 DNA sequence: TGTGCCATCACTGGGGTTTCCGGGGGGGACAAGTACCAAGAGACCCAGTACTTC. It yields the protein CAITGVSGGDKYQETQYF.

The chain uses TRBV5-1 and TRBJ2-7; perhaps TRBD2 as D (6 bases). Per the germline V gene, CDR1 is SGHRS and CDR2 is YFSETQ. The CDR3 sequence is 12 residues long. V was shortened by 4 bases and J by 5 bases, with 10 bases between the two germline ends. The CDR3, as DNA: TGCGCCAGCAGCCCGGAGGGGAACGAGCAGTACTTC. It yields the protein CASSPEGNEQYF.

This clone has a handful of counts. The CDR3 protein is CATSDPGQGDGYTF. CDR3 DNA: TGTGCCACCAGTGATCCGGGACAGGGCGATGGCTACACCTTC. The chain employs TRBV24-1 and TRBJ1-2, with TRBD1 matching 9 bases. The CDR3 loop spans 14 amino acids. Trimming at V came to 3 bases and at J to 6 bases, leaving 4 bases not matched to a gene. Germline-derived CDR1 and CDR2 are KGHDR and SFDVKD.

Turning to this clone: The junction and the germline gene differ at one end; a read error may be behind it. The DNA of the CDR3 is TGTGCCAGCATGTCCTACCTGGCAGACTATGACTACACCTTC. Its translation: CASMSYLADYDYTF. The rearrangement links TRBV6-5 to TRBJ1-2; the D is unclear. Germline assignment: CDR1 MNHEY and CDR2 SVGAGI. This CDR3 has 14 amino acids.

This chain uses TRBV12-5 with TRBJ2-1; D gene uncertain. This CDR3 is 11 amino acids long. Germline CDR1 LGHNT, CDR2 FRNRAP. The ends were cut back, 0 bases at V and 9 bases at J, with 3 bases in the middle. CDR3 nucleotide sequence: TGTGCTAGTGGTTTGGTCGGTGAGCAGTTCTTC. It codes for CASGLVGEQFF.

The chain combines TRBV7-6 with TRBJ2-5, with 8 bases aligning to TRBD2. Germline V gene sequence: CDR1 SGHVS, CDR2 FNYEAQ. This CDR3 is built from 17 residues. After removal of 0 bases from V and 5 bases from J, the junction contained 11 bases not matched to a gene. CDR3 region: CASSLAGSGGPEETQYF. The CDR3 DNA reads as TGTGCCAGCAGCTTAGCGGGGTCGGGGGGGCCTGAGGAGACCCAGTACTTC.